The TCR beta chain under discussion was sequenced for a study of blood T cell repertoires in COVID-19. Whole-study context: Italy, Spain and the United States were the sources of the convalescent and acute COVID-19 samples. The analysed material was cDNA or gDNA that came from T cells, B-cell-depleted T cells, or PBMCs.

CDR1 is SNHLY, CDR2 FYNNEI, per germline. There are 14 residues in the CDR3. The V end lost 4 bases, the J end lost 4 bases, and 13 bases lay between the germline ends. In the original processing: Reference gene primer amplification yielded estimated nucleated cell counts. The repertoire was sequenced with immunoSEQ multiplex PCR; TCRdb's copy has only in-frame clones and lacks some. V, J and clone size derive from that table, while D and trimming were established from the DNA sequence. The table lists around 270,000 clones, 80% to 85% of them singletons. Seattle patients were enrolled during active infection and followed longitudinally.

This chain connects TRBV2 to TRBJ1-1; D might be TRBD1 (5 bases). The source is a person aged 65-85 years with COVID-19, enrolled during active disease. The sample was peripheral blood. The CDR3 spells CASSAETQGTEAFF. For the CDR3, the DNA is TGTGCCAGCAGTGCGGAGACGCAGGGCACTGAAGCTTTCTTT.